The 17 T cell receptor beta chains presented below share a single source sample, sequenced in a study of naive and memory T cell subsets. Study results and caveats: Especially in CD8 cells, naive repertoires contained a few larger clonotypes, possibly CD45RA-re-expressing memory cells.

Two oligonucleotides, mixed equimolar, formed the beta constant-region primer covering TRBC1 and TRBC2. The ligated cDNA underwent four PCR rounds using SP2 and nested alpha and beta constant-region primers. From the UMI-ligation and nested PCR reads, TCRdb called clonotypes with MiXCR, one entry per CDR3 protein. The table has 90,000 to 120,000 distinct CDR3 sequences, approximately 14% seen once. The antigens these receptors bind are not known. The specimen was naive CD8+ T cells from blood. Receptors originate from a human donor in good health.

This clonotype turned up a few times. This chain joins TRBV11-3 and TRBJ2-7; D is unclear. V lost 3 bases and J 3 bases, leaving 6 bases between the germline ends. The CDR3 length is 12 residues. Germline assignment: CDR1 SGHNT and CDR2 YENEEA. The CDR3 DNA reads TGTGCCAGCAGCTTTGAAGGCTACGAGCAGTACTTC. It encodes CASSFEGYEQYF.

This rearrangement joins TRBV25-1 to TRBJ1-4; D is uncertain. Germline lookup yields CDR1 MGHDK and CDR2 SYGVNS. V was pared by 6 bases and J by 0 bases, with 5 bases between. The CDR3 has 13 residues. For the CDR3, the DNA is TGTGCCAGCAGGGCAGCAACTAATGAAAAACTGTTTTTT. The encoded protein is CASRAATNEKLFF.

The genes are TRBV29-1 and TRBJ2-3; tentatively, D is TRBD1 (7 bases). V was clipped by 5 bases and J by 4 bases, with 16 bases between them. CDR3 length equals 14 residues. Germline CDR1 and CDR2: SQVTM and ANQGSEA. CDR3 coding DNA: TGCAGCGTTCAACCTCAGGGGGGCGCAGATACGCAGTATTTT. This encodes CSVQPQGGADTQYF.

The rearrangement links TRBV7-8 to TRBJ1-2; D remains ambiguous. This CDR3 spans 15 amino acids. Per germline, CDR1 SGHVS and CDR2 FQNEAQ. With 6 bases removed from V and 3 bases from J, the gap between germline ends came to 17 bases. The CDR3 nucleotides read TGTGCCAGCAGTAACGAAGGCGAGGGTTACTATGGCTACACCTTC. It codes for CASSNEGEGYYGYTF.

The sample holds many counts of this clonotype. J is TRBJ1-5 and V is TRBV12-3 or TRBV12-4; no clear D. The CDR3 extends over 14 amino acids. The V and J ends lost 1 base and 5 bases respectively, with 9 bases between them. DNA of the CDR3: TGTGCCAGCAGTTTAGGGGAAGGGTATCAGCCCCAGCATTTT. Its protein is CASSLGEGYQPQHF.

V and J are TRBV7-9 and TRBJ2-1; D is perhaps TRBD2 (5 bases). Germline CDR1 reads SEHNR; CDR2 reads FQNEAQ (reference sequence). The CDR3 runs 15 residues. V lost 5 bases to trimming and J lost 6 bases, with 17 bases between them. The DNA for the CDR3 is TGTGCCAGCAGCCGAGGGCCTATCGTAGCCAATGAGCAGTTCTTC. Amino acids: CASSRGPIVANEQFF.

The CDR3 is CASSQDYSYEQYF. The CDR3 region has the DNA TGTGCCAGCAGCCAAGACTACTCCTACGAGCAGTACTTC. V and J are TRBV4-2 and TRBJ2-7; D unresolved. Germline V lookup: CDR1 LGHNA, CDR2 YNFKEQ. This CDR3 is built from 13 residues. V shed 0 bases and J shed 0 bases, with 3 bases lying between them.

This clonotype was picked up many times. The V and J genes are TRBV4-3 and TRBJ2-7; D is undetermined. The CDR3 covers 14 residues. The germline V and J ends were trimmed by 1 base and 0 bases, with 7 bases remaining between them. Germline CDR1 reads LGHNA; CDR2 reads YSLEER. The CDR3 DNA reads as TGCGCCAGCAGCCAAGCGGTTAGCTCCTACGAGCAGTACTTC. It is translated as CASSQAVSSYEQYF.

V and J are TRBV4-1 and TRBJ2-1; TRBD2 aligns across 11 bases. Germline-derived CDR1 and CDR2 are MGHRA and YSYEKL. V lost 4 bases and J lost 9; bases outside the gene matches: 8. This CDR3 is built from 15 residues. CDR3 bases: TGCGCCAGCAGCCCGCTACTAGCGGGGGTGCGTGAGCAGTTCTTC. Translating gives CASSPLLAGVREQFF.

The chain carries TRBV11-2 and TRBJ1-4; no reliable D call. The CDR3 totals 11 residues. Trimming cost V 3 bases and J 8 bases, with 4 bases left between them. Germline V gives CDR1 SGHAT, CDR2 FQNNGV. The CDR3 here is CASSFGEKLFF. CDR3 DNA sequence: TGTGCCAGCAGCTTCGGGGAAAAACTGTTTTTT.

Of note for this clonotype: The DNA is omitted, as the CDR3 cannot be located on it reliably, and the CDR3 follows TCRdb's listing. The chain links TRBV4-3 to TRBJ2-1; the DNA was not compared with TRBD2, the D call given in the table. The CDR3 spans 17 residues, counting both ends. Germline V gives CDR1 LGHNA, CDR2 YSLEER. The CDR3 loop is CASSQTLQRGGANEQFF.

The rearrangement joins TRBV6-2 or TRBV6-3 to TRBJ2-7; 10 nucleotides agree with TRBD2. Germline V CDR1 and CDR2: MNHEY, SVGEGT. The V and J ends lost 6 bases and 2 bases, in that order; junction bases with no gene match: 13. This CDR3 region has 17 residues. The CDR3 protein is CASSLGLAGVETYEQYF. CDR3 nucleotides: TGTGCCAGCAGCCTGGGGCTAGCGGGAGTGGAGACCTACGAGCAGTACTTC.

The chain carries TRBV20-1 and TRBJ1-1, with unresolved D. The CDR3 length is 16 residues. Trimming removed 0 bases from V and 0 bases from J, with 14 bases in between. Germline-derived CDR1 and CDR2 are DFQATT and SNEGSKA (reference sequence). CDR3 sequence: CSARDFGIRMNTEAFF. In DNA form, the CDR3 reads TGCAGTGCTAGAGATTTTGGAATTAGAATGAACACTGAAGCTTTCTTT.

CDR3 region: CASSWSLSLADTGELFF. In nucleotides, the CDR3 is TGTGCCAGTAGTTGGTCTCTCAGTTTAGCGGACACCGGGGAGCTGTTTTTT. V usage is TRBV19 and J usage is TRBJ2-2; TRBD2 is a possible D gene (6 bases). From germline, CDR1 is LNHDA and CDR2 SQIVND (reference sequence). The CDR3 totals 17 residues. V dropped 5 bases and J dropped 3 bases, with 19 bases sitting between them.

The chain uses TRBV4-2 and TRBJ2-7; TRBD1 matches 11 bases. Per the germline V gene, CDR1 is LGHNA and CDR2 is YNFKEQ. Unmatched junction bases numbered 7, after V lost 4 bases and J lost 5 bases. The CDR3 covers 15 residues. DNA of the CDR3: TGTGCCAGCAGCCTCCGGTGGACAGGGGGCCACGAGCAGTACTTC. It encodes CASSLRWTGGHEQYF.

The table lists this clonotype with many counts. The chain employs TRBV11-3 and TRBJ2-1; D assignment may be TRBD1 or TRBD2 (5 bases each). V gave up 5 bases and J gave up 8 bases, with 22 bases separating them. The CDR3 sequence is 16 residues long. CDR1 is SGHNT, CDR2 YENEEA, per germline. The CDR3 reads CASSPGEGVFWDEQFF. The CDR3 DNA sequence: TGTGCCAGCAGCCCCGGGGAAGGGGTGTTCTGGGATGAGCAGTTCTTC.

V usage is TRBV10-3 and J usage is TRBJ2-2, with unresolved D. The CDR3 consists of 13 residues. V lost 0 bases and J lost 7, with 6 bases in between. CDR1 is ENHRY and CDR2 is SYGVKD in the germline V gene. In DNA form, the CDR3 reads TGTGCCATCAGTGAGTCGACCGGCGGGGAGCTGTTTTTT. This translates into CAISESTGGELFF.